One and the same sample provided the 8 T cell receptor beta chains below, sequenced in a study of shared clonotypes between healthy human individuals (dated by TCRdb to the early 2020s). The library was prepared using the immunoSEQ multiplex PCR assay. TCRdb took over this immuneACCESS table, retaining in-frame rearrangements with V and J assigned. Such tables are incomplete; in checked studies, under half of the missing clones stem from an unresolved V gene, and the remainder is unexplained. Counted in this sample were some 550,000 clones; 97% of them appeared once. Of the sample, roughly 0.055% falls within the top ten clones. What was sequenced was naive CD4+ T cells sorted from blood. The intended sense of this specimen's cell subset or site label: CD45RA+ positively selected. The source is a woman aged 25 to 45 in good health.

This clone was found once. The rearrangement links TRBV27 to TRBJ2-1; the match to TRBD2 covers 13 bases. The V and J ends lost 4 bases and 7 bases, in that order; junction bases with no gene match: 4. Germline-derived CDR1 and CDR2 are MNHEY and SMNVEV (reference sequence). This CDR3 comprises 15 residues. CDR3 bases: TGTGCCAGCAGTTCGGGACTAGCGGGAAAAAATGAGCAGTTCTTC. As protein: CASSSGLAGKNEQFF.

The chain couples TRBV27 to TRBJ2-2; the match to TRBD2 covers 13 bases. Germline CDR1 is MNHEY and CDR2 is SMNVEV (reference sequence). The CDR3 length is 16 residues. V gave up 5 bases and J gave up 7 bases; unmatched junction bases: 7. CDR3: CASSPRLAGGLGELFF. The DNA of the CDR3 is TGTGCCAGCAGTCCGAGACTAGCGGGAGGTCTCGGGGAGCTGTTTTTT.

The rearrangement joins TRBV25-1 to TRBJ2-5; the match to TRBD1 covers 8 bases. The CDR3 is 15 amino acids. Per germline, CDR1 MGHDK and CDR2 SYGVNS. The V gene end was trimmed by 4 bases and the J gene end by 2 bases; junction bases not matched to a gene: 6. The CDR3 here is CASSAHTGGQETQYF. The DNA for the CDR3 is TGTGCCAGCAGTGCGCATACAGGGGGACAAGAGACCCAGTACTTC.

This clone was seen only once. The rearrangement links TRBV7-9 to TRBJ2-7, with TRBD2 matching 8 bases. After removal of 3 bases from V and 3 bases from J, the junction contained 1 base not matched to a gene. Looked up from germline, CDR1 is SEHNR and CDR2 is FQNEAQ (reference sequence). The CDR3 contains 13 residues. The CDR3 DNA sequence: TGTGCCAGCAGCTTTAGCGGGAACTACGAGCAGTACTTC. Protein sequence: CASSFSGNYEQYF.

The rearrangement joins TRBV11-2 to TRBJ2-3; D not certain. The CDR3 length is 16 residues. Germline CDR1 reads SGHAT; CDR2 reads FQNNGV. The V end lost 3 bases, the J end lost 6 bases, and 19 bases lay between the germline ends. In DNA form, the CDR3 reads TGTGCCAGCAGCTTCCCGGGCCTCACAACCTGGGATACGCAGTATTTT. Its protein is CASSFPGLTTWDTQYF.

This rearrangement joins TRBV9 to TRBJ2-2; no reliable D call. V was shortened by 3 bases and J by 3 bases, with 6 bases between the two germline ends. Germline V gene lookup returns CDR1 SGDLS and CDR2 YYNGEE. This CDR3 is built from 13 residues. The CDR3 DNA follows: TGTGCCAGCAGCGGACGACACACCGGGGAGCTGTTTTTT. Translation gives CASSGRHTGELFF.

The chain's CDR3 is CASTPRRKNTEAFF. The CDR3, as DNA: TGTGCCAGTACCCCGCGCCGGAAGAACACTGAAGCTTTCTTT. This chain joins TRBV19 and TRBJ1-1; D ambiguous. Trimming pared 7 bases from V and 1 base from J, leaving 13 bases between. The CDR3 runs to 14 residues. Germline CDR1 LNHDA, CDR2 SQIVND (reference sequence).

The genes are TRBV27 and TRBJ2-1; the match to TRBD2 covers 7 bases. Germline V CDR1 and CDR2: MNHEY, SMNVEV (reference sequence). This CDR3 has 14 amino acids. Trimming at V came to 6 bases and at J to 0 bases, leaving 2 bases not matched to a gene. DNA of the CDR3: TGTGCCAGCAGCTTAGCGGGCTCCTACAATGAGCAGTTCTTC. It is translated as CASSLAGSYNEQFF.